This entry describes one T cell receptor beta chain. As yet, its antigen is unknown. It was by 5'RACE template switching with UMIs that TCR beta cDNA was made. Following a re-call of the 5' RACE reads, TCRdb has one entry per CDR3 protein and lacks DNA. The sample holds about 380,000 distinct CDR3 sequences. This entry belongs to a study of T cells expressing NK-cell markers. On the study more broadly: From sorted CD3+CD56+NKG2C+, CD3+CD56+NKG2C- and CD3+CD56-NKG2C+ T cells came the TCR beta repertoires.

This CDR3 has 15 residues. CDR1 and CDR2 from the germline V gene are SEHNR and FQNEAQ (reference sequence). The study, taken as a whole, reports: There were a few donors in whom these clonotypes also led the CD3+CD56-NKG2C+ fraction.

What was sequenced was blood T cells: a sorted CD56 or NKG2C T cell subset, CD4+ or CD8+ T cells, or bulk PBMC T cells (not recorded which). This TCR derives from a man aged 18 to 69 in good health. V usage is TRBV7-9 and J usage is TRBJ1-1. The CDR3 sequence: CASSPTWRTNTEAFF. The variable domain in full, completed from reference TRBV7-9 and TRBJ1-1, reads DTGVSQNPRHKITKRGQNVTFRCDPISEHNRLYWYRQTLGQGPEFLTYFQNEAQLEKSRLLSDRFSAERPKGSFSTLEIQRTEQGDSAMYLCASSPTWRTNTEAFFGQGTRLTVV.